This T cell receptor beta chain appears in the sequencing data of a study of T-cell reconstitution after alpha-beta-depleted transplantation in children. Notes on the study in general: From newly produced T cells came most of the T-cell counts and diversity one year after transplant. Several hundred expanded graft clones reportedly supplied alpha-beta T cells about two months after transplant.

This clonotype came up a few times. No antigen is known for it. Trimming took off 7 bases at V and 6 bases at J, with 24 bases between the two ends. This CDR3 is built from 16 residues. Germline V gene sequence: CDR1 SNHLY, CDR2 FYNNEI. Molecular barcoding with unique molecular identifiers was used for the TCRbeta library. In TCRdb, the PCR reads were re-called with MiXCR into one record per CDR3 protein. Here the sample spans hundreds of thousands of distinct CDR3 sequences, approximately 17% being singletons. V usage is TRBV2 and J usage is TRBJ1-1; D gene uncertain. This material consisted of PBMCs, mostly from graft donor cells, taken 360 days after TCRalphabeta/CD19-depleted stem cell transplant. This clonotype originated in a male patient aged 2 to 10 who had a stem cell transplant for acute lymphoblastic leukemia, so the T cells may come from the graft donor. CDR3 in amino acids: CASILSGAGTIAEAFF. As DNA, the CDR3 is TGTGCCAGCATACTTTCGGGCGCGGGAACTATCGCTGAAGCTTTCTTT.